This T cell receptor beta chain was recorded in a study of shared clonotypes between healthy human individuals. On the study more broadly: Donors had three CD4 naive, three CD4 memory, two CD8 naive and one CD8 memory plate apiece.

The data were produced by immunoSEQ multiplex PCR, yet TCRdb's version contains in-frame clones alone and is incomplete. The sample lists 980,000 or so clones; 70% to 85% were seen once. Broader study findings: Roughly 4.6% of naive CD4 clonotypes were common to a handful of donors.

V trimming: 4 bases; J trimming: 5 bases; junction bases outside the gene matches: 8. Germline lookup yields CDR1 SGHRS and CDR2 YFSETQ. This CDR3 spans 16 amino acids. A remark on this clone: The antigen is unknown.

The specimen was memory CD4+ T cells sorted from blood. The subset here: CD45RA-negative fraction. The chain joins TRBV5-1 to TRBJ2-3; 12 bases match TRBD1. The receptor was isolated from a man aged 18 to 29 in good health. The CDR3 protein is CASSAGTGGRLDTQYF. The CDR3 DNA reads TGCGCCAGCAGCGCAGGGACAGGGGGCCGGTTAGATACGCAGTATTTT.